The 24 T cell receptor beta chains in this list originate from one sample, sequenced in a study of CD8+CD57+ T cells in acquired aplastic anemia. The patients chosen for sequencing had shown expansion of CD8+CD57+ cells (detected by flow cytometry). TCR beta VDJ combinations and CDR3 sequences were profiled from genomic DNA. One entry per CDR3 protein, called by TCRdb with MiXCR from the reads. This table has around 430,000 distinct CDR3 sequences, under 40% appearing once. The sample was sorted CD4+, CD8+, or CD8+CD57+ T cells (not recorded which) from PBMCs. These TCRs come from a human donor with aplastic anemia.

This chain connects TRBV20-1 to TRBJ2-3; 7 bases fit TRBD1. Unmatched junction bases numbered 4, after V lost 5 bases and J lost 5 bases. Germline lookup yields CDR1 DFQATT and CDR2 SNEGSKA (reference sequence). This CDR3 contains 12 residues. DNA of the CDR3: TGCAGTGCTGCGACAGGGCAAGATACGCAGTATTTT. Translation: CSAATGQDTQYF.

The chain recombines TRBV7-6 with TRBJ2-7, with D possibly being TRBD1 or TRBD2 (7 bases each). Trimming pared 5 bases from V and 2 bases from J, leaving 19 bases between. The V gene's germline CDR1 is SGHVS and CDR2 FNYEAQ. This CDR3 is built from 16 residues. CDR3 region: CASSKTGGQGAYEQYF. The DNA of the CDR3 is TGTGCCAGCAGCAAAACCGGGGGGCAGGGGGCCTACGAGCAGTACTTC.

This clonotype has just a few counts. Its ends do not fully match the called genes, so a read error is possible. This rearrangement joins TRBV2 to TRBJ1-6; D not certain. The CDR3 is made up of 15 amino acids. Germline V gene data show CDR1 as SNHLY and CDR2 as FYNNEI. The CDR3 DNA follows: TGTGCCAGCAGCAAGGAGAGCTCCCATAATTCACCCCTCCACTTT. Protein sequence: CASSKESSHNSPLHF. Combining the CDR3 with reference TRBV2 and TRBJ1-6 gives the whole variable domain EPEVTQTPSHQVTQMGQEVILRCVPISNHLYFYWYRQILGQKVEFLVSFYNNEISEKSEIFDDQFSVERPDGSNFTLKIRSTKLEDSAMYFCASSKESSHNSPLHFGNGTRLTVT.

The sample holds a few counts of this clonotype. V is TRBV19 and J is TRBJ1-1, with unresolved D. Between the trimmed V and J ends, which lost 0 bases and 1 base, there was a span of 9 bases. This CDR3 region has 15 residues. Germline V lookup: CDR1 LNHDA, CDR2 SQIVND (reference sequence). This CDR3 is CASSIETGRNTEAFF. CDR3 sequence (DNA): TGTGCCAGTAGTATAGAGACCGGGAGGAACACTGAAGCTTTCTTT.

Details on this clonotype: Given a much more abundant clone one base away, this may be a read error. The V and J genes are TRBV9 and TRBJ1-2, with 8 bases matching TRBD1. The CDR3 runs 15 residues. Germline CDR1 is SGDLS and CDR2 is YYNGEE. Here the CDR3 DNA reads TGTGCCAACAGCGCACAGGGGGGAACTATCTATGGCTACACCTTC. It is translated as CANSAQGGTIYGYTF.

The chain employs TRBV20-1 and TRBJ2-7; TRBD1 matches at 7 bases. Unmatched junction bases numbered 12, after V lost 7 bases and J lost 0 bases. Germline CDR1 is DFQATT and CDR2 is SNEGSKA (reference sequence). The CDR3 extends over 15 amino acids. CDR3 DNA: TGCAGTGGGAAAAACGACAGGGCAAACTCCTACGAGCAGTACTTC. Its protein product is CSGKNDRANSYEQYF.

V usage is TRBV27 and J usage is TRBJ1-2; 11 bases agree with TRBD1. The germline V gene encodes CDR1 MNHEY and CDR2 SMNVEV (reference sequence). V lost 5 bases and J lost 7; bases outside the gene matches: 3. This CDR3 spans 13 amino acids. CDR3 sequence reads: CASSHGTGGGYTF. The CDR3, as DNA: TGTGCCAGCAGTCACGGGACAGGGGGTGGCTACACCTTC.

The chain carries TRBV12-3 or TRBV12-4 and TRBJ2-4, with 8 nucleotides matching TRBD1. CDR3 size: 15 residues. V lost 7 bases, J lost 1 base, and 6 bases stayed unmatched. The CDR3, as DNA: TGTGCCAGCACCGTGGACAGGGCGGCCAAAAACATTCAGTACTTC. This codes for CASTVDRAAKNIQYF.

This clonotype was observed a handful of times. The genes are TRBV15 and TRBJ1-5; no firm D call. V was trimmed by 0 bases and J by 3 bases, leaving 12 bases between them. This CDR3 spans 16 amino acids. The germline V gene encodes CDR1 LNHNV and CDR2 YYDKDF (reference sequence). CDR3 DNA sequence: TGTGCCACCAGCAGAGATCTGGAAGGGAACAATCAGCCCCAGCATTTT. Amino acid sequence: CATSRDLEGNNQPQHF.

This chain links TRBV15 with TRBJ1-6; D is uncertain. Per germline, CDR1 LNHNV and CDR2 YYDKDF (reference sequence). This CDR3 spans 13 amino acids. Trimming took off 3 bases at V and 10 bases at J, with 10 bases between the two ends. The CDR3 loop is CATSSTGLSPLHF. The CDR3, as DNA: TGTGCCACCAGCAGTACCGGGCTCTCACCCCTCCACTTT.

This rearrangement joins TRBV19 to TRBJ1-3; D possibly corresponds to TRBD1 (5 bases). Germline V gives CDR1 LNHDA, CDR2 SQIVND (reference sequence). V dropped 8 bases and J dropped 0 bases, with 17 bases sitting between them. The CDR3 sequence is 16 residues long. The CDR3 DNA sequence: TGTGCCAGTTCGCAAGGGGCGATAATCTCTGGAAACACCATATATTTT. Translation: CASSQGAIISGNTIYF.

This clonotype was detected ten times or more. The rearrangement joins TRBV2 to TRBJ1-3, with D hard to call. Germline V CDR1 and CDR2: SNHLY, FYNNEI. There are 16 residues in the CDR3. Trimming removed 1 base at V and 0 bases at J, with 10 bases between. The CDR3 DNA follows: TGTGCCAGCAGTGAAGAGGCAGGTCCCTCTGGAAACACCATATATTTT. Its protein is CASSEEAGPSGNTIYF.

This clonotype was found many times. The chain recombines TRBV2 with TRBJ1-2; D ambiguous. V was cut by 0 bases and J by 4 bases, with 9 bases left in between. There are 14 residues in the CDR3. Germline CDR1 SNHLY, CDR2 FYNNEI. CDR3: CASSEAWEAYGYTF. The CDR3 region has the DNA TGTGCCAGCAGTGAAGCGTGGGAGGCCTATGGCTACACCTTC.

This clonotype was counted a few times. This rearrangement joins TRBV5-1 to TRBJ2-7, with 9 bases that match TRBD1. From germline, CDR1 is SGHRS and CDR2 YFSETQ. CDR3 length equals 15 residues. The V segment lost 0 bases and the J segment 5 bases; nucleotides outside the gene matches: 6. CDR3 bases: TGCGCCAGCAGCTTGGTTGGACAGGGGTTTGACGAGCAGTACTTC. Amino acid sequence: CASSLVGQGFDEQYF. The full variable domain, its missing parts supplied by reference TRBV5-1 and TRBJ2-7, is KAGVTQTPRYLIKTRGQQVTLSCSPISGHRSVSWYQQTPGQGLQFLFEYFSETQRNKGNFPGRFSGRQFSNSRSEMNVSTLELGDSALYLCASSLVGQGFDEQYFGPGTRLTVT.

In its sample, this clonotype was seen a few times. The chain has TRBV6-1 and TRBJ2-1; no firm D call. Trimming shortened V by 6 bases and J by 10 bases, and 13 bases separated the two germline ends. CDR1 is MNHNS and CDR2 is SASEGT in the germline V gene. CDR3 length equals 12 residues. This CDR3 is CASSPQLEEQFF. CDR3 nucleotides: TGTGCCAGCAGCCCACAGCTGGAGGAGCAGTTCTTC.

The table lists this clonotype with a few counts. The chain combines TRBV5-1 with TRBJ1-2; 7 positions match TRBD1. J gave up 2 bases and V 0 bases, and 4 bases lay outside the gene matches. The CDR3 loop spans 15 amino acids. Per germline, CDR1 SGHRS and CDR2 YFSETQ. This CDR3 reads CASSLVIRGNYGYTF. The CDR3 DNA is TGCGCCAGCAGCTTGGTTATCAGGGGGAACTATGGCTACACCTTC.

The chain employs TRBV25-1 and TRBJ2-7; 9 bases match TRBD2. CDR3 size: 19 residues. V shed 8 bases and J 4 bases; nucleotides not matched to a gene: 24. From germline, CDR1 is MGHDK and CDR2 SYGVNS. This chain's CDR3 is CASSPTDMPRAGGLYEQYF. The CDR3 DNA follows: TGTGCCAGCTCACCCACCGACATGCCCCGTGCGGGGGGGCTGTACGAGCAGTACTTC.

The rearrangement uses TRBV27 and TRBJ1-4; D remains unclear. CDR1 is MNHEY and CDR2 is SMNVEV in the germline V gene (reference sequence). The V and J ends lost 0 bases and 8 bases respectively, with 10 bases between them. This CDR3 is built from 14 residues. CDR3 bases: TGTGCCAGCAGTTTATCGAGGTTGGAAGAAAAACTGTTTTTT. This codes for CASSLSRLEEKLFF.

This clonotype was seen at least ten times. The chain combines TRBV20-1 with TRBJ1-2; D might be TRBD1 (6 bases). The CDR3 spans 14 residues. V lost 0 bases and J lost 5, with 13 bases in between. Germline lookup yields CDR1 DFQATT and CDR2 SNEGSKA (reference sequence). The CDR3 loop is CSAREGGRGYGYTF. CDR3 in DNA: TGCAGTGCTAGAGAGGGGGGAAGGGGGTATGGCTACACCTTC.

V usage is TRBV7-2 and J usage is TRBJ1-2; D perhaps matches TRBD1 (5 bases). V was pared by 0 bases and J by 2 bases, with 10 bases between. The CDR3 extends over 15 amino acids. Looked up from germline, CDR1 is SGHTA and CDR2 is FQGNSA. The CDR3: CASSLAVDKNYGYTF. The CDR3 DNA reads as TGTGCCAGCAGCTTAGCTGTGGACAAAAACTATGGCTACACCTTC.

This clonotype was detected only once. This chain uses TRBV9 with TRBJ2-7, with 11 bases identical to TRBD2. Unmatched junction bases numbered 9, after V lost 5 bases and J lost 5 bases. This CDR3 region has 15 residues. Per the germline V gene, CDR1 is SGDLS and CDR2 is YYNGEE. CDR3 in DNA: TGTGCCAGCAGTTTAGTAGCGGGAGGGCCTAACGAGCAGTACTTC. Translation gives CASSLVAGGPNEQYF.

The chain is built from TRBV10-2 and TRBJ1-2; a possible D gene is TRBD1 (6 bases). V was pared by 5 bases and J by 2 bases, with 15 bases between. Germline V gives CDR1 WSHSY, CDR2 SAAADI. The CDR3 runs to 15 residues. CDR3 DNA: TGCGCCAGCAGTTTCCCAGGACAGCAAAACTATGGCTACACCTTC. It yields the protein CASSFPGQQNYGYTF.

The rearrangement links TRBV3-1 to TRBJ1-5; D may be TRBD1 (5 bases). This CDR3 spans 17 amino acids. With 1 base removed from V and 0 bases from J, the gap between germline ends came to 13 bases. From germline, CDR1 is LGHDT and CDR2 YNNKEL (reference sequence). CDR3 amino acids: CASSQGFRQLSNQPQHF. CDR3 in DNA: TGTGCCAGCAGCCAAGGTTTCAGACAGCTTAGCAATCAGCCCCAGCATTTT.

The chain employs TRBV2 and TRBJ2-7; D gene ambiguous. V lost 3 bases and J lost 3, with 12 bases in between. Germline V gene data show CDR1 as SNHLY and CDR2 as FYNNEI. The length of the CDR3 is 14 residues. CDR3 in DNA: TGTGCCAGCAGTGATAGTAAGCGCTACTACGAGCAGTACTTC. It translates to CASSDSKRYYEQYF.